This T cell receptor (beta chain) was captured in a study of T-cell memory formation after mild COVID-19. This clonotype came up a few times. The antigen is not known. The study's findings and limits: The authors left the SARS-CoV-2 specificity of second-wave clones peaking on day 37 unconfirmed. Shrinking CD4+ clones resided mostly in CM and EM, and CD8+ ones in EMRA. A second wave expanding day 15 to 37 was CD4+-biased; contracting clones were balanced.

The CDR3 is 15 residues long. CDR1 is SGDLS, CDR2 YYNGEE, per germline. Trimming shortened V by 1 base and J by 2 bases, and 12 bases separated the two germline ends. TCRdb fed the 5' RACE reads into MiXCR, producing one record per CDR3 protein. Of roughly 300,000 distinct CDR3 sequences listed, approximately 13% were seen once; the top ten hold 22%. The sequence came from a young man who had mild COVID-19 (a few samples of this study predate the infection). Cell type and time point are not known. The sequencing sample was made of PBMCs or a T cell subset sorted from them (not recorded which). The V call is TRBV9, the J call TRBJ2-5; D call uncertain. The CDR3, as DNA: TGTGCCAGCAGCGTATCCCCTGCAATTCAAGAGACCCAGTACTTC. Protein sequence: CASSVSPAIQETQYF.